These T cell receptor beta chains were read from a single sample in a study of blood T cell repertoires in COVID-19. The data were produced by immunoSEQ multiplex PCR, yet TCRdb's version contains in-frame clones alone and is incomplete. The data hold roughly 68,000 clones, with roughly 80% observed a single time. Sequencing used peripheral blood. These receptor sequences come from an older man with active COVID-19. Both conserved end residues are part of each CDR3. D genes are given only for firm matches. Rows give clone size only sometimes, using once, few, many, or a class for an expanded clone.

>TRBV9|14|TRBD2|TRBJ2-7|-
CASSVGLAISEQYF
TGTGCCAGCAGCGTAGGACTAGCGATAAGCGAGCAGTACTTC
>TRBV24-1|18|TRBD2|TRBJ2-1|once
CATSERKLAVLSYNEQFF
TGTGCCACCAGTGAACGGAAACTAGCGGTTCTCTCCTACAATGAGCAGTTCTTC
>TRBV3-1/TRBV3-2|13|TRBD1|TRBJ2-7|-
CASSRQGTNEQYF
TGTGCCAGCAGTCGACAGGGTACCAACGAGCAGTACTTC
>TRBV6-1|13|-|TRBJ2-7|few
CASSEAVVYEQYF
TGTGCCAGCAGTGAAGCGGTAGTTTACGAGCAGTACTTC
>TRBV11-2|14|-|TRBJ1-2|few
CASSVHGTNYGYTF
TGTGCCAGCAGCGTACACGGGACTAACTATGGCTACACCTTC
>TRBV7-8|18|TRBD1|TRBJ2-2|once
CASSYIGTGVSNTGELFF
TGTGCCAGCAGTTACATAGGGACAGGGGTTTCTAACACCGGGGAGCTGTTTTTT
>TRBV27|15|TRBD1|TRBJ2-3|-
CASSLGTGTGDTQYF
TGTGCCAGCAGTCTAGGGACAGGAACGGGAGATACGCAGTATTTT
>TRBV19|15|-|TRBJ1-2|-
CASSIVRPGSGGYTF
TGTGCCAGTAGTATAGTCCGGCCAGGGTCGGGTGGCTACACCTTC
>TRBV5-1|13|TRBD1|TRBJ2-1|few
CASGTGQVHEQFF
TGCGCCAGCGGAACGGGACAGGTCCATGAGCAGTTCTTC
>TRBV3-1/TRBV3-2|18|TRBD2|TRBJ2-5|-
CASSQDWGSGGAKETQYF
TGTGCCAGCAGCCAAGATTGGGGTAGCGGGGGGGCCAAAGAGACCCAGTACTTC
>TRBV7-3|17|TRBD1|TRBJ2-7|-
CASSPMGIKGANYEQYF
TGTGCCAGCAGCCCAATGGGTATAAAGGGGGCGAACTACGAGCAGTACTTC
>TRBV7-2|15|-|TRBJ1-1|-
CASSLYGGANTEAFF
TGTGCCAGCAGCTTATACGGAGGGGCGAACACTGAAGCTTTCTTT
>TRBV7-2|15|-|TRBJ1-5|-
CASSSTRGGNQPQHF
TGTGCCAGCAGCTCGACCCGGGGTGGCAATCAGCCCCAGCATTTT
>TRBV6-4|15|TRBD1|TRBJ1-2|-
CASRPGQGANYGYTF
TGTGCCAGCAGGCCGGGACAGGGGGCGAACTATGGCTACACCTTC
>TRBV7-2|17|-|TRBJ2-5|-
CASSLDWPGGFGETQYF
TGTGCCAGCAGCTTAGATTGGCCCGGAGGGTTCGGTGAGACCCAGTACTTC
>TRBV30|13|-|TRBJ2-1|-
CAWSVLAEAEQFF
TGTGCCTGGAGTGTACTGGCGGAGGCTGAGCAGTTCTTC
>TRBV6-4|18|TRBD2|TRBJ2-5|-
CASSEPMTSGGFQETQYF
TGTGCCAGCAGTGAACCAATGACTAGCGGGGGATTTCAAGAGACCCAGTACTTC
>TRBV11-2|16|TRBD2|TRBJ2-5|-
CASSERLSSGKETQYF
TGTGCCAGCAGCGAGAGGTTGTCTAGCGGGAAAGAGACCCAGTACTTC
>TRBV19|14|TRBD2|TRBJ2-3|-
CASSSGTSGAQEYF
TGTGCCAGTAGTTCCGGGACTAGCGGGGCCCAGGAGTATTTT
>TRBV28|14|TRBD1|TRBJ2-5|-
CASGGTGGLKTQYF
TGTGCCAGCGGCGGGACAGGGGGCCTAAAGACCCAGTACTTC
>TRBV28|15|-|TRBJ1-5|-
CASSFQTPPNQPQHF
TGTGCCAGCAGTTTTCAAACACCCCCTAATCAGCCCCAGCATTTT
>TRBV28|16|TRBD1|TRBJ2-7|-
CASTSPGTGKSYEQYF
TGTGCCAGCACCTCCCCCGGGACAGGGAAATCCTACGAGCAGTACTTC
>TRBV4-3|16|TRBD1|TRBJ2-3|-
CASSQGYGQGTDTQYF
TGCGCCAGCAGCCAAGGGTACGGACAGGGGACAGATACGCAGTATTTT
>TRBV7-2|11|-|TRBJ1-1|-
CASSLEWAAFF
TGTGCCAGCAGCTTAGAGTGGGCAGCTTTCTTT
>TRBV10-3|15|TRBD1|TRBJ2-7|medium-sized
CAISALGQGSYEQYF
TGTGCCATCAGTGCCTTAGGACAGGGGTCCTACGAGCAGTACTTC
>TRBV27|18|-|TRBJ2-2|-
CASSLSTLSRQKTGELFF
TGTGCCAGCAGCTTATCGACCCTTAGCCGGCAGAAAACCGGGGAGCTGTTTTTT
>TRBV5-8|13|TRBD1|TRBJ2-7|-
CASSWTGTYEQYF
TGTGCCAGCAGCTGGACAGGAACCTACGAGCAGTACTTC
>TRBV7-2|16|-|TRBJ1-1|-
CASSRRGKSFDTEAFF
TGTGCCAGCAGCCGGAGAGGGAAGTCGTTTGACACTGAAGCTTTCTTT
>TRBV6-2/TRBV6-3|15|-|TRBJ2-3|-
CASSKRRGATDTQYF
TGTGCCAGCAGTAAGAGACGGGGGGCCACAGATACGCAGTATTTT
>TRBV11-2|14|TRBD1|TRBJ1-1|-
CASSLQGGNTEAFF
TGTGCCAGCAGCCTACAGGGGGGGAACACTGAAGCTTTCTTT
>TRBV27|16|-|TRBJ2-7|once
CASRKARLKNYYEQYF
TGTGCCAGCAGGAAAGCGCGACTTAAGAATTACTACGAGCAGTACTTC
>TRBV24-1|15|-|TRBJ2-5|-
CATSDFQGRGETQYF
TGTGCCACCAGTGATTTTCAGGGTAGGGGAGAGACCCAGTACTTC